Listed here are 2 T cell receptor beta chains from one sample, sequenced in a study of regulatory T cells in long-lasting Graves disease. Specified time point: persistent/refractory GD, antithyroid drugs over 5 years with positive TRAb. PBMC RNA was the source of the TCR library. Through Arm-PCR of CDR3 regions and iRepertoire HTBI primers, TCR beta libraries were built. In TCRdb, the multiplex PCR reads were re-called with MiXCR into one record per CDR3 protein. The sample yields 400,000 or so distinct CDR3 sequences, less than 25% seen once. Source: peripheral blood mononuclear cells (PBMCs), taken when the disease was refractory, from a patient treated with antithyroid drugs. These receptors originate from a female donor with Graves disease.

This clonotype was counted at least ten times. The V call is TRBV20-1, the J call TRBJ2-7; 12 positions agree with TRBD2. V was pared by 4 bases and J by 5 bases, with 6 bases of the junction left unmatched. The CDR3 contains 14 residues. CDR1 and CDR2 (germline): DFQATT, SNEGSKA (reference sequence). CDR3 coding DNA: TGCAGTGCTACTAGCGGGAGGGCCGTGCACGAGCAGTACTTC. It specifies CSATSGRAVHEQYF.

This clonotype was detected only a few times. The rearrangement uses TRBV10-2 and TRBJ1-5, with 12 bases that match TRBD1. Germline CDR1 is WSHSY and CDR2 is SAAADI. The CDR3 spans 17 residues. V lost 6 bases to trimming and J lost 7 bases; unmatched junction nucleotides: 13. CDR3 DNA sequence: TGCGCCAGCAGCCTGGGGACAGGGGGCTTAAGGAACCAGCCCCAGCATTTT. It specifies CASSLGTGGLRNQPQHF.